This TCR beta chain stems from a study of metastatic and nonmetastatic thyroid tumors. Study details: Repertoires from blood and tumor or nodule tissue of malignant and benign thyroid patients were compared. Study-wide results and limits: The reported finding was significantly higher TCR beta diversity in malignant thyroid tumors relative to benign nodules, in blood and tumor.

How the authors handled the data: To classify distant metastasis in papillary thyroid cancer, a model was built from CDR3 differences across clinicopathological groups. From the PCR reads, TCRdb re-called clones with MiXCR. TCRdb, rather than the study authors, made the V and J calls. In the table there are fewer than 40,000 clones, approximately 25% of which are singletons. Thyroid surgery took place with no prior treatment in any patient. This clone was observed at least ten times. Its matching antigen is unknown. Per germline, CDR1 DFQATT and CDR2 SNEGSKA (reference sequence). Trimming cost V 6 bases and J 0 bases, with 9 bases left between them. The CDR3 is made up of 13 amino acids.

The clonotype originates from a female donor with papillary thyroid cancer or a benign thyroid nodule (not recorded which). Some clones in this sample may be carry-over from other donors' samples. Input material: blood. The chain recombines TRBV20-1 with TRBJ2-1; TRBD2 is a possible D gene (5 bases). The CDR3 DNA sequence: TGCAGTGCGCGTACTAGCTCCTACAATGAGCAGTTCTTC. Its protein is CSARTSSYNEQFF.